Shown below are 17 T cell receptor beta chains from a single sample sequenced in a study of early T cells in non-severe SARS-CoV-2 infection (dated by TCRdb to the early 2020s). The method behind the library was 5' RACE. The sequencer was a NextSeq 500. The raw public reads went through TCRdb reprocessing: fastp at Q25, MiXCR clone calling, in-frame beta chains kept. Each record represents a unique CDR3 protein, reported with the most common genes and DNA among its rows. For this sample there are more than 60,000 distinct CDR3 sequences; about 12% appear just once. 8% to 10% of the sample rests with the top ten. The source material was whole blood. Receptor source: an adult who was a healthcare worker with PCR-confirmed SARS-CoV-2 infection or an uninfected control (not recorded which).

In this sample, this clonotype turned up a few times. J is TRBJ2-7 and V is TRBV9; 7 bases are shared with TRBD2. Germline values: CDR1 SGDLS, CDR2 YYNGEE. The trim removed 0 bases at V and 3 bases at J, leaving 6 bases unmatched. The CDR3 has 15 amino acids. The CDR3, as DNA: TGTGCCAGCAGCGTAGGGGATAGCGGGTTCTACGAGCAGTACTTC. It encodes CASSVGDSGFYEQYF.

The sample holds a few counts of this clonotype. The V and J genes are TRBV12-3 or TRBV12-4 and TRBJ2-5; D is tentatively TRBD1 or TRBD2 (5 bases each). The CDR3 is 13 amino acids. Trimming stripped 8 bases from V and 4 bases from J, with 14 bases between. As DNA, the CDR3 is TGTGCCAGCGGGACCAGAGGCCCAGAGACCCAGTACTTC. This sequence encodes CASGTRGPETQYF.

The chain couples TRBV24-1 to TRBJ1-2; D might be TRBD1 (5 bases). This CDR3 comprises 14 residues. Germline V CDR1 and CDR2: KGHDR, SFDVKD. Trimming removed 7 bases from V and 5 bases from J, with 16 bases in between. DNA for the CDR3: TGTGCCACCAGCTCACAGGTCCCCCCATATGGCTACACCTTC. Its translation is CATSSQVPPYGYTF.

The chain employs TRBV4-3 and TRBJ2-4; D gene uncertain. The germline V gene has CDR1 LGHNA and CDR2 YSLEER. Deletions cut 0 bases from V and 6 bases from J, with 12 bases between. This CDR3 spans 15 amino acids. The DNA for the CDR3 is TGCGCCAGCAGCCAAGAGGTAGATTGGGGAAACATTCAGTACTTC. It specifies CASSQEVDWGNIQYF.

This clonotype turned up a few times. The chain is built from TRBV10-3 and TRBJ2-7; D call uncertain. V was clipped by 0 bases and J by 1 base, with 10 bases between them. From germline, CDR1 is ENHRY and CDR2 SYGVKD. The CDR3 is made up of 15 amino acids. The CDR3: CAISESKPGSYEQYF. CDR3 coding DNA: TGTGCCATCAGTGAGTCGAAGCCCGGGTCCTACGAGCAGTACTTC.

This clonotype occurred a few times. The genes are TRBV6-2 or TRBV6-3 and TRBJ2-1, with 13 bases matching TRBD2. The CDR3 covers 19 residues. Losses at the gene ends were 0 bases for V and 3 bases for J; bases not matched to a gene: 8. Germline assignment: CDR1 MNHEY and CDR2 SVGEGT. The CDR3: CASSYSTLAGGPGYNEQFF. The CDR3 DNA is TGTGCCAGCAGTTACTCGACACTAGCGGGAGGGCCGGGCTACAATGAGCAGTTCTTC.

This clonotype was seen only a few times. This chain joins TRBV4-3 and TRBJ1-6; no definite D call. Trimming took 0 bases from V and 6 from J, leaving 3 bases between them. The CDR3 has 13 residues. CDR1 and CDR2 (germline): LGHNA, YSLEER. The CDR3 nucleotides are TGCGCCAGCAGCCAAGACCTTAATTCACCCCTCCACTTT. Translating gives CASSQDLNSPLHF.

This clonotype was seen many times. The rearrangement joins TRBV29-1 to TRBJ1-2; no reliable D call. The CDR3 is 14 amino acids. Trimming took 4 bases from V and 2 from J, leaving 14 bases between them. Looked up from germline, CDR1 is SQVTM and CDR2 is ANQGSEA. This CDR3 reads CSVAPPGFNYGYTF. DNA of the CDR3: TGCAGCGTTGCCCCTCCAGGCTTCAACTATGGCTACACCTTC.

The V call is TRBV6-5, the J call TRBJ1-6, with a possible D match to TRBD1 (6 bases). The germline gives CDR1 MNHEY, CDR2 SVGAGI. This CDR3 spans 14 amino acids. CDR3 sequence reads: CSSRGASYNSPLHF. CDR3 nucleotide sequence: TGTTCCTCTAGGGGGGCATCCTATAATTCACCCCTCCACTTT.

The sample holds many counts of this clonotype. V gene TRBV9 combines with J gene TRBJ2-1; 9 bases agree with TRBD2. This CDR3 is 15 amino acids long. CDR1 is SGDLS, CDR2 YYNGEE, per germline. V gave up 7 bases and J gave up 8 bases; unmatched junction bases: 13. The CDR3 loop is CASGPGTSHWDEQFF. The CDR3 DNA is TGTGCCAGCGGACCCGGGACTAGCCATTGGGATGAGCAGTTCTTC. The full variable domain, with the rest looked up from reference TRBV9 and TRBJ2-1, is DSGVTQTPKHLITATGQRVTLRCSPRSGDLSVYWYQQSLDQGLQFLIQYYNGEERAKGNILERFSAQQFPDLHSELNLSSLELGDSALYFCASGPGTSHWDEQFFGPGTRLTVL.

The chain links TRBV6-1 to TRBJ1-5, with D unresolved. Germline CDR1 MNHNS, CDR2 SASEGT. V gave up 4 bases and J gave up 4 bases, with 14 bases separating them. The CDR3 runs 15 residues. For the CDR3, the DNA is TGTGCCAGCAGTGCGTCTTTGGGCAGTAATCAGCCCCAGCATTTT. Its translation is CASSASLGSNQPQHF.

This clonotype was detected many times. DNA of the CDR3: TGTGCCAGCAGCTTTGGTAGGGGGGATGAGCAGTTCTTC. Protein product: CASSFGRGDEQFF. The gene calls are TRBV7-3 and TRBJ2-1; TRBD1 or TRBD2 may be the D gene (6 bases each). Germline V gene sequence: CDR1 SGHTA, CDR2 FQGTGA. There are 13 residues in the CDR3. Deletions cut 3 bases from V and 8 bases from J, with 11 bases between.

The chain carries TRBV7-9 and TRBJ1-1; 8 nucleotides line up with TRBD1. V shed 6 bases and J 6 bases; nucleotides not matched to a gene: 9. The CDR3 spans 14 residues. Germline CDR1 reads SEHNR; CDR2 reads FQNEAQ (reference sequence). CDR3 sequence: CASSFTGQGSEAFF. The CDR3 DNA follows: TGTGCCAGCAGTTTTACCGGACAGGGCTCTGAAGCTTTCTTT. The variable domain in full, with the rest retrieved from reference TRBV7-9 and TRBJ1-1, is DTGVSQNPRHKITKRGQNVTFRCDPISEHNRLYWYRQTLGQGPEFLTYFQNEAQLEKSRLLSDRFSAERPKGSFSTLEIQRTEQGDSAMYLCASSFTGQGSEAFFGQGTRLTVV.

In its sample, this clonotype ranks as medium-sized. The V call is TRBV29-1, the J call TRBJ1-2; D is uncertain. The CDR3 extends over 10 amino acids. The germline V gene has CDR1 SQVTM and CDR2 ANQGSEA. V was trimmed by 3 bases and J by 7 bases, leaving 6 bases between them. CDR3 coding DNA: TGCAGCGTTGACGCGGGTGGCTACACCTTC. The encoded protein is CSVDAGGYTF.

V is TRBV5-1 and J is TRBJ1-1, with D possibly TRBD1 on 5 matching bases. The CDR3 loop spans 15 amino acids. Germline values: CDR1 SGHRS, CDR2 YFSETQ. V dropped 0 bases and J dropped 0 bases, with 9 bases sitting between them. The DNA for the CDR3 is TGCGCCAGCAGCTTGGATGGGGGGATGAACACTGAAGCTTTCTTT. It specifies CASSLDGGMNTEAFF.

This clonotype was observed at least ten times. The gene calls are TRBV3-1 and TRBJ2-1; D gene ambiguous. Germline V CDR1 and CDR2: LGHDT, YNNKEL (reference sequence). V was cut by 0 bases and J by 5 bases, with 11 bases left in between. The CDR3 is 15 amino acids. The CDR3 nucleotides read TGTGCCAGCAGCCAAGAAATCGGCAGAAACAATGAGCAGTTCTTC. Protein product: CASSQEIGRNNEQFF.

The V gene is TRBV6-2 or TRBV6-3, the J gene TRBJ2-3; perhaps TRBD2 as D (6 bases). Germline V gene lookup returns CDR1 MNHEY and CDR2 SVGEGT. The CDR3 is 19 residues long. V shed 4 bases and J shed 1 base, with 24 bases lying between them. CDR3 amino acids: CASSSSHRGIMGRTDTQYF. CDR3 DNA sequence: TGTGCCAGCAGTTCCAGTCATCGCGGGATTATGGGGCGCACAGATACGCAGTATTTT.